Shown below are 21 T cell receptor beta chains from a single sample sequenced in a study of blood T cell repertoires in COVID-19 (dated by TCRdb to 2018 to 2020). The receptor library was made with the immunoSEQ multiplex PCR assay. The table was pulled from immuneACCESS by TCRdb, which kept in-frame rearrangements only. Such tables lose some clones; where checked, under half of the loss comes from unresolved V genes, and the rest has no known cause. The sample records 220,000 or so clones, about 88% of which are singletons. The leading ten clones occupy around 9.6% of the sample. The sample taken for sequencing was peripheral blood. The receptors originated from a woman aged 45-65 years with COVID-19, enrolled during active disease.

V is TRBV28 and J is TRBJ1-2; D is possibly TRBD1 (5 bases). V was shortened by 4 bases and J by 7 bases, with 13 bases between the two germline ends. The CDR3 is made up of 13 amino acids. Germline assignment: CDR1 MDHEN and CDR2 SYDVKM. The CDR3 DNA reads as TGTGCCAGCAGTTCACAGGTTAGGAGTGGCTACACCTTC. It specifies CASSSQVRSGYTF.

This clone was recorded once. The chain couples TRBV28 to TRBJ1-1; D ambiguous. The CDR3 contains 14 residues. Germline V gene sequence: CDR1 MDHEN, CDR2 SYDVKM. V lost 2 bases and J 3 bases, leaving 10 bases between the germline ends. The DNA for the CDR3 is TGTGCCAGCAGTTTAAGTTGGAGGGACACTGAAGCTTTCTTT. Protein: CASSLSWRDTEAFF.

The chain has TRBV5-1 and TRBJ1-6, with 11 bases lining up with TRBD1. CDR1 is SGHRS, CDR2 YFSETQ, per germline. This CDR3 spans 15 amino acids. V was clipped by 3 bases and J by 9 bases; unmatched bases: 5. This CDR3 reads CASSWGDRGVSPLHF. CDR3 coding DNA: TGCGCCAGCAGCTGGGGGGACAGGGGGGTTTCACCCCTCCACTTT.

The rearrangement uses TRBV28 and TRBJ2-2; TRBD1 agrees at 7 bases. The V gene's germline CDR1 is MDHEN and CDR2 SYDVKM. Trimming removed 6 bases from V and 7 bases from J; junction bases left unmatched: 8. The CDR3 sequence is 14 residues long. CDR3 in DNA: TGTGCCAGCAGCTTTACAGGGGTAGGCGGGGAGCTGTTTTTT. It yields the protein CASSFTGVGGELFF. The full variable domain, rest sourced from reference TRBV28 and TRBJ2-2, is DVKVTQSSRYLVKRTGEKVFLECVQDMDHENMFWYRQDPGLGLRLIYFSYDVKMKEKGDIPEGYSVSREKKERFSLILESASTNQTSMYLCASSFTGVGGELFFGEGSRLTVL.

The chain combines TRBV6-2 or TRBV6-3 with TRBJ1-2; D is perhaps TRBD1 (6 bases). The CDR3 loop spans 16 amino acids. Trimming cost V 7 bases and J 4 bases, with 22 bases left between them. The germline CDR1 and CDR2 sequences are MNHEY and SVGEGT. CDR3 loop: CASTPASGGLSYGYTF. As DNA, the CDR3 is TGTGCCAGCACCCCCGCGTCGGGGGGGCTCAGCTATGGCTACACCTTC.

This rearrangement joins TRBV5-4 to TRBJ2-7; D might be TRBD2 (6 bases). V lost 4 bases and J 0 bases, leaving 20 bases between the germline ends. Per the germline V gene, CDR1 is SGHNT and CDR2 is YYREEE (reference sequence). The CDR3 has 17 amino acids. This CDR3 is CASSPGPLARSSYEQYV. DNA of the CDR3: TGTGCCAGCAGCCCCGGCCCGCTAGCGAGGAGCTCCTACGAGCAGTACGTC.

The V gene is TRBV12-5, the J gene TRBJ2-7; D might be TRBD2 (5 bases). Germline V gene sequence: CDR1 LGHNT, CDR2 FRNRAP. The V end lost 3 bases, the J end lost 3 bases, and 18 bases lay between the germline ends. CDR3 size: 16 residues. The CDR3: CASGLDGPRRGYEQYF. CDR3 nucleotide sequence: TGTGCTAGTGGTTTAGACGGACCCCGACGGGGCTACGAGCAGTACTTC.

In nucleotides, the CDR3 is TGCGCCAGCAGCTGGTGGACTAGCGGGGGGCAAGAGACCCAGTACTTC. Protein: CASSWWTSGGQETQYF. The chain combines TRBV5-1 with TRBJ2-5, with 14 bases aligning to TRBD2. Germline V gene data show CDR1 as SGHRS and CDR2 as YFSETQ. This CDR3 is 16 amino acids long. With 3 bases clipped from V and 2 bases from J, the junction kept 3 bases outside the gene matches.

This clone was recorded only once. The rearrangement uses TRBV19 and TRBJ1-4; D is possibly TRBD1 (5 bases). The germline V and J ends were trimmed by 8 bases and 2 bases, with 12 bases remaining between them. The CDR3 loop spans 14 amino acids. In germline, CDR1 is LNHDA, CDR2 SQIVND (reference sequence). This CDR3 reads CASSRGGTNEKLFF. The CDR3 DNA sequence: TGTGCCAGTTCCCGCGGGGGGACTAATGAAAAACTGTTTTTT.

This clone appeared a few times. The chain couples TRBV30 to TRBJ1-6, with 9 positions matching TRBD1. The CDR3 sequence is 15 residues long. Germline assignment: CDR1 GTSNPN and CDR2 SVGIG (reference sequence). J lost 7 bases, V lost 2 bases, and 6 bases had no gene match. Written as DNA, the CDR3 is TGTGCCTGGAGTTCACAGGGGGCGTTGAATTCACCCCTCCACTTT. It is translated as CAWSSQGALNSPLHF.

The V gene is TRBV7-9, the J gene TRBJ1-2, with a tentative D call TRBD1 (5 bases). The CDR3 has 12 residues. CDR1 SEHNR and CDR2 FQNEAQ come from the germline V gene (reference sequence). The ends were cut back, 5 bases at V and 7 bases at J, with 11 bases in the middle. The CDR3 DNA reads TGTGCCAGCAGCGGTGAGACAGCTGGCTACACCTTC. It specifies CASSGETAGYTF.

The chain carries TRBV6-5 and TRBJ1-6; weak D call: TRBD1 (6 bases). CDR3 length: 13 residues. The germline V gene encodes CDR1 MNHEY and CDR2 SVGAGI. Deletions cut 6 bases from V and 9 bases from J, with 12 bases between. CDR3: CASSIQGISPLHF. The CDR3 coding sequence is TGTGCCAGCAGCATACAGGGTATTTCACCCCTCCACTTT.

This clone was observed a handful of times. The chain is built from TRBV12-2 and TRBJ2-7; TRBD1 reflects the table's D call only, with no check against the DNA. TRBV12-2 is annotated as a pseudogene. The CDR3 has 12 amino acids. The CDR3 coding sequence is TGTGCAAGTCGTCGTGGCTTATACGAGCAGTACGTC. As protein: CASRRGLYEQYV.

The V call is TRBV5-1, the J call TRBJ2-2, with 7 bases matching TRBD2. The trim removed 2 bases at V and 4 bases at J, leaving 5 bases unmatched. Looked up from germline, CDR1 is SGHRS and CDR2 is YFSETQ. This CDR3 is 15 amino acids long. This chain's CDR3 is CASSFGPGGTGELFF. The CDR3 nucleotides read TGCGCCAGCAGCTTTGGGCCGGGGGGCACCGGGGAGCTGTTTTTT. The full variable domain, its missing parts supplied by reference TRBV5-1 and TRBJ2-2, is KAGVTQTPRYLIKTRGQQVTLSCSPISGHRSVSWYQQTPGQGLQFLFEYFSETQRNKGNFPGRFSGRQFSNSRSEMNVSTLELGDSALYLCASSFGPGGTGELFFGEGSRLTVL.

The chain employs TRBV4-3 and TRBJ1-2, with D perhaps matching TRBD1 (5 bases). This CDR3 is built from 14 residues. The germline V gene has CDR1 LGHNA and CDR2 YSLEER. V was clipped by 0 bases and J by 5 bases, with 10 bases between them. The CDR3 DNA reads TGCGCCAGCAGCCAAGATCAACAGGCTTATGGCTACACCTTC. It yields the protein CASSQDQQAYGYTF.

CDR3 bases: TGTGCCTGGAGTGTTCCGACAGGGTTTAATGAAAAACTGTTTTTT. As protein: CAWSVPTGFNEKLFF. This chain connects TRBV30 to TRBJ1-4; 7 bases agree with TRBD1. CDR1 GTSNPN and CDR2 SVGIG come from the germline V gene (reference sequence). V shed 0 bases, J shed 4 bases, and the junction held 5 bases outside the gene matches. The CDR3 is made up of 15 amino acids. Together with reference TRBV30 and TRBJ1-4, the CDR3 gives the full variable domain: SQTIHQWPATLVQPVGSPLSLECTVEGTSNPNLYWYRQAAGRGLQLLFYSVGIGQISSEVPQNLSASRPQDRQFILSSKKLLLSDSGFYLCAWSVPTGFNEKLFFGSGTQLSVL.

This chain connects TRBV13 to TRBJ1-3, with TRBD1 matching 8 bases. Trimming cost V 5 bases and J 3 bases; bases outside gene matches: 6. Germline V lookup: CDR1 PRHDT, CDR2 FYEKMQ (reference sequence). The CDR3 length is 15 residues. The CDR3 region has the DNA TGTGCCAGCAGCCTAAAGACAGGGGTTGGAAACACCATATATTTT. This codes for CASSLKTGVGNTIYF.

This chain links TRBV10-3 with TRBJ2-7; 11 positions agree with TRBD2. Looked up from germline, CDR1 is ENHRY and CDR2 is SYGVKD. CDR3 size: 17 residues. V lost 2 bases and J lost 0; bases outside the gene matches: 6. The CDR3, as DNA: TGTGCCATCAGTGAGGCGAGACTAGCGGGGTTCTCCTACGAGCAGTACTTC. This translates into CAISEARLAGFSYEQYF.

The rearrangement links TRBV29-1 to TRBJ2-3, with 8 bases fitting TRBD2. Germline lookup yields CDR1 SQVTM and CDR2 ANQGSEA. This CDR3 is 13 amino acids long. CDR3 bases: TGCATCTATGTCGGGGGGGCGGCAGATACGCAGTATTTT. Protein product: CIYVGGAADTQYF.

This clone was observed a handful of times. V usage is TRBV9 and J usage is TRBJ2-2, with D uncertain. Trimming left V 3 bases short and J 6 bases short, with 9 bases between. There are 13 residues in the CDR3. Per germline, CDR1 SGDLS and CDR2 YYNGEE. CDR3 amino acids: CASSERSPGELFF. In nucleotides, the CDR3 is TGTGCCAGCAGCGAACGGAGTCCCGGGGAGCTGTTTTTT.

A few counts support this clone. The V gene is TRBV18, the J gene TRBJ1-2, with TRBD1 identical over 8 bases. CDR3 size: 14 residues. V lost 1 base, J lost 4 bases, and 2 bases stayed unmatched. The germline V gene encodes CDR1 KGHSH and CDR2 LQKENI. In DNA, the CDR3 is TGTGCCAGCTCACCACGAACAGGGGGCTATGGCTACACCTTC. This encodes CASSPRTGGYGYTF.